Following are 16 T cell receptor beta chains from one sample sequenced in a study of CD8+CD57+ T cells in acquired aplastic anemia (dated by TCRdb to 2016 to 2019). Sequencing was performed on an Illumina HiSeq 2000. Genomic DNA served as template for TCR beta VDJ combination and CDR3 sequence profiling. The public sequencing data were trimmed at Q25 with fastp and processed into clonotypes with MiXCR by TCRdb, which kept only in-frame beta chains. Every distinct CDR3 protein forms one entry, paired with its most common genes and DNA. The sample table lists hundreds of thousands of distinct CDR3 sequences, around 72% of them with a count of one. The ten largest clones take up 3.5% to 4.5% of the sample. The specimen was sorted CD4+, CD8+, or CD8+CD57+ T cells (not recorded which) from PBMCs. These receptors all stem from a human donor in good health, serving as a control.

To note about this clonotype: The CDR3 end shows no conserved phenylalanine or tryptophan, and so a read error is likely. Because the CDR3's place on the DNA is in doubt, the DNA is left out and the CDR3 is given as listed by TCRdb. V gene TRBV7-8 combines with J gene TRBJ1-1. The CDR3 has 12 residues if both end residues are counted. Germline lookup yields CDR1 SGHVS and CDR2 FQNEAQ. CDR3 residues: CASSLALGTSGG.

The chain is built from TRBV7-2 and TRBJ1-1, with a weak D call TRBD1 (6 bases). Germline CDR1 SGHTA, CDR2 FQGNSA. Trimming took 6 bases from V and 8 from J, leaving 28 bases between them. This CDR3 has 17 residues. The CDR3 nucleotides are TGTGCCAGCAGAGTTATCTCGGACAGAATCGAAGCTTTCGAAGCTTTCTTT. Translation gives CASRVISDRIEAFEAFF.

A word on this clonotype: A much larger clone is a single base away; this may be a read error. This sequence joins TRBV5-1 and TRBJ2-5; D might be TRBD1 (6 bases). The CDR3 runs 14 residues. Germline assignment: CDR1 SGHRS and CDR2 YFSETQ. V was trimmed by 3 bases and J by 1 base, leaving 10 bases between them. The DNA for the CDR3 is TGCGCCAGCAGCTCAACAGGGTGCCAAGAGACCCAGTACTTC. It specifies CASSSTGCQETQYF.

Points on this clonotype: Since the CDR3 does not end with the conserved phenylalanine or tryptophan, this likely comes from a read error. The V gene is TRBV24-1, the J gene TRBJ1-2, with unresolved D. Germline V lookup: CDR1 KGHDR, CDR2 SFDVKD. The CDR3 loop spans 14 amino acids. The V end lost 4 bases, the J end lost 1 base, and 9 bases lay between the germline ends. For the CDR3, the DNA is TGTGCCACCAGTGACTACGGCCTTAACTATGGCTACACCCTC. Its protein product is CATSDYGLNYGYTL.

This clonotype came up a few times. The V gene is TRBV6-2 or TRBV6-3, the J gene TRBJ2-3; TRBD1 is a possible D gene (5 bases). Trimming took 6 bases from V and 0 from J, leaving 19 bases between them. CDR3 length equals 17 residues. CDR1 is MNHEY, CDR2 SVGEGT, per germline. Written as DNA, the CDR3 is TGTGCCAGCAGCCCCCAAGGGGTAGAGAGGAGCACAGATACGCAGTATTTT. Its translation is CASSPQGVERSTDTQYF.

This clonotype came up many times. The CDR3 loop is CASSYRDPSTDTQYF. DNA of the CDR3: TGTGCCAGCAGTTACCGGGACCCAAGCACAGATACGCAGTATTTT. The chain carries TRBV6-5 and TRBJ2-3; D may match TRBD1 or TRBD2 (5 bases each). The CDR3 sequence is 15 residues long. The V gene's germline CDR1 is MNHEY and CDR2 SVGAGI. Trimming left V 2 bases short and J 0 bases short, with 9 bases between.

The chain employs TRBV6-5 and TRBJ2-7, with 10 nucleotides matching TRBD2. The CDR3 sequence is 14 residues long. CDR1 and CDR2 (germline): MNHEY, SVGAGI. The DNA for the CDR3 is TGTGAGGGGGATCCGACTAGCGGGCCGGGGGAGCAGTACTTC. It yields the protein CEGDPTSGPGEQYF.

As for this clonotype: At one of its ends the junction is not consistent with the germline gene, which may arise from a read error. The chain joins TRBV12-3 or TRBV12-4 to TRBJ2-3, with D perhaps being TRBD1 or TRBD2 (5 bases each). This CDR3 is 13 amino acids long. CDR3 residues: CASSLDGAKTQNF. The DNA for the CDR3 is TGTGCCAGCAGTTTAGACGGGGCTAAGACGCAGAATTTT.

The V call is TRBV7-2, the J call TRBJ2-3, with 11 bases identical to TRBD1. The CDR3 totals 17 residues. Trimming at V came to 3 bases and at J to 8 bases, leaving 13 bases not matched to a gene. Germline V CDR1 and CDR2: SGHTA, FQGNSA. CDR3 region: CASSFPDRGPSTTTQYF. CDR3 DNA sequence: TGTGCCAGCAGCTTCCCGGACAGGGGGCCGAGCACTACTACGCAGTATTTT.

This clonotype was detected only once. The V call is TRBV20-1, the J call TRBJ1-1; 9 positions match TRBD1. V dropped 4 bases and J dropped 0; count of bases not matched to a gene: 6. The CDR3 is 15 residues long. Germline-derived CDR1 and CDR2 are DFQATT and SNEGSKA (reference sequence). The CDR3 DNA is TGCAGTGCTACCACAGGGGGCAACCTGAACACTGAAGCTTTCTTT. Amino acids: CSATTGGNLNTEAFF.

A word on this clonotype: The junction does not match germline at one end; this may be a read error. V gene TRBV7-9 combines with J gene TRBJ2-1; D might be TRBD1 or TRBD2, each matching 5 bases. The CDR3 consists of 14 residues. Germline CDR1 is SEHNR and CDR2 is FQNEAQ (reference sequence). Here the CDR3 reads CASSAQGANQPQHF. CDR3 bases: TGTGCTAGCAGCGCCCAGGGAGCCAACCAGCCCCAGCACTTC.

This clonotype was counted a few times. The rearrangement uses TRBV10-3 and TRBJ1-5; D unresolved. CDR1 is ENHRY and CDR2 is SYGVKD in the germline V gene. CDR3 length equals 14 residues. V shed 4 bases and J shed 0 bases, with 7 bases lying between them. The CDR3 sequence is CAISVAHSNQPQHF. CDR3 nucleotide sequence: TGTGCCATCAGTGTTGCGCATAGCAATCAGCCCCAGCATTTT.

The rearrangement joins TRBV19 to TRBJ1-1; TRBD1 is a possible D gene (5 bases). V dropped 3 bases and J dropped 5 bases, with 19 bases sitting between them. The CDR3 extends over 16 amino acids. CDR1 and CDR2 (germline): LNHDA, SQIVND (reference sequence). CDR3 coding DNA: TGTGCCAGTAGTATCCCGGGAAAACCTAAGGGGACTGAAGCTTTCTTT. Its protein product is CASSIPGKPKGTEAFF.

The chain is built from TRBV7-3 and TRBJ2-2, with 8 bases matching TRBD1. V shed 6 bases, J shed 2 bases, and the junction held 5 bases outside the gene matches. Germline V gene sequence: CDR1 SGHTA, CDR2 FQGTGA. This CDR3 contains 15 residues. The CDR3 coding sequence is TGTGCCAGCAGAGAGGACAGGGATAACACCGGGGAGCTGTTTTTT. Amino acid sequence: CASREDRDNTGELFF. Variable domain in full (rest from reference TRBV7-3 and TRBJ2-2): GAGVSQTPSNKVTEKGKYVELRCDPISGHTALYWYRQSLGQGPEFLIYFQGTGAADDSGLPNDRFFAVRPEGSVSTLKIQRTERGDSAVYLCASREDRDNTGELFFGEGSRLTVL.

The chain links TRBV5-4 to TRBJ2-2; 7 nucleotides line up with TRBD1. J lost 4 bases, V lost 1 base, and 4 bases had no gene match. The germline CDR1 and CDR2 sequences are SGHNT and YYREEE (reference sequence). The CDR3 has 15 residues. As DNA, the CDR3 is TGTGCCAGCAGCTTGAACAGGGGTATCACCGGGGAGCTGTTTTTT. This sequence encodes CASSLNRGITGELFF.

The V and J genes are TRBV9 and TRBJ2-2, with 8 bases aligning to TRBD2. Germline loops: CDR1 SGDLS, CDR2 YYNGEE. The CDR3 consists of 15 residues. The trim removed 3 bases at V and 11 bases at J, leaving 12 bases unmatched. CDR3 amino acids: CASSGQAGGNAELFF. In DNA, the CDR3 is TGTGCCAGCAGCGGGCAGGCGGGGGGCAACGCAGAGCTGTTTTTT. Filled out from reference TRBV9 and TRBJ2-2, the complete variable domain reads DSGVTQTPKHLITATGQRVTLRCSPRSGDLSVYWYQQSLDQGLQFLIQYYNGEERAKGNILERFSAQQFPDLHSELNLSSLELGDSALYFCASSGQAGGNAELFFGEGSRLTVL.